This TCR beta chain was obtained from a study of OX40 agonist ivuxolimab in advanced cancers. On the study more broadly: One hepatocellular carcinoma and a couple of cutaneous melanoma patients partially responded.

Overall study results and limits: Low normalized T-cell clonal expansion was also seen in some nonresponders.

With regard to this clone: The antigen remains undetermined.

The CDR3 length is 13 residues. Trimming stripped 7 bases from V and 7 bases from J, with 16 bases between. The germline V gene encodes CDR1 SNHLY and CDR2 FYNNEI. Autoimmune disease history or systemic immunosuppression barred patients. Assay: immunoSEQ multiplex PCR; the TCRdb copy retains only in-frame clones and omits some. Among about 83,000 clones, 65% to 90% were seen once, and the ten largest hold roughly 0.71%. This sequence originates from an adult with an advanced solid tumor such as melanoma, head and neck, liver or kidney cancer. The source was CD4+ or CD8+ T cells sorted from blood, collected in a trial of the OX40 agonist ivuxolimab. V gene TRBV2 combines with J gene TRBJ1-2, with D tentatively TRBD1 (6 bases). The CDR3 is CASKGEGGSGYTF. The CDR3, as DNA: TGTGCCAGCAAGGGGGAAGGAGGGTCTGGCTACACCTTC.